These 17 T cell receptor beta chains came from one sample sequenced in a study of radiotherapy plus CTLA-4 blockade in lung cancer. The table came from immunoSEQ multiplex PCR; TCRdb's copy has only in-frame clones and leaves some out. The sample records 100,000 to 150,000 clones, 78% being singletons. The material sequenced was peripheral blood, taken from a patient treated with radiotherapy plus ipilimumab. These receptors came from a human donor with non-small cell lung cancer who had a partial response to radiotherapy plus ipilimumab.

This rearrangement joins TRBV18 to TRBJ1-2; TRBD1 matches at 7 bases. The CDR3 has 15 amino acids. The germline V gene has CDR1 KGHSH and CDR2 LQKENI. Trimming removed 3 bases from V and 3 bases from J; junction bases left unmatched: 7. The CDR3 DNA reads TGTGCCAGCTCACCCCAGGGACAGCCCTACTATGGCTACACCTTC. Residues: CASSPQGQPYYGYTF. Full variable domain (rest looked up from reference TRBV18 and TRBJ1-2): NAGVMQNPRHLVRRRGQEARLRCSPMKGHSHVYWYRQLPEEGLKFMVYLQKENIIDESGMPKERFSAEFPKEGPSILRIQQVVRGDSAAYFCASSPQGQPYYGYTFGSGTRLTVV.

This clone was recorded only once. The J gene is TRBJ1-2, the V gene TRBV19; no reliable D call. The CDR3 extends over 13 amino acids. From germline, CDR1 is LNHDA and CDR2 SQIVND (reference sequence). Trimming removed 5 bases from V and 8 bases from J, with 15 bases in between. CDR3 bases: TGTGCCAGTAGTGACCGACTGGTCGAGGGCTACACCTTC. Protein product: CASSDRLVEGYTF.

V usage is TRBV4-1 and J usage is TRBJ1-2; D gene uncertain. Trimming took 1 base from V and 7 from J, leaving 10 bases between them. Germline loops: CDR1 MGHRA, CDR2 YSYEKL. CDR3 length equals 13 residues. CDR3 coding DNA: TGCGCCAGCAGCCAAGGCGGCAGCTCTGGCTACACCTTC. Translated, it gives CASSQGGSSGYTF.

The rearrangement links TRBV15 to TRBJ2-7; perhaps TRBD2 as D (6 bases). V lost 0 bases to trimming and J lost 7 bases, with 22 bases between them. Germline V lookup: CDR1 LNHNV, CDR2 YYDKDF (reference sequence). The CDR3 spans 17 residues. The CDR3 DNA follows: TGTGCCACCAGCAGAGATCCTATTCCGGGACTCCGCGAGGAGCAGTACTTC. It encodes CATSRDPIPGLREEQYF.

In its sample, this clone was seen once. This sequence joins TRBV6-5 and TRBJ1-5; 11 nucleotides align to TRBD1. J lost 6 bases, V lost 10 bases, and 8 bases had no gene match. The CDR3 contains 14 residues. Per germline, CDR1 MNHEY and CDR2 SVGAGI. The CDR3 region is CATRTGGVSQPQHF. The CDR3 coding sequence is TGTGCCACCCGGACAGGGGGCGTTAGTCAGCCCCAGCATTTT.

The chain combines TRBV27 with TRBJ2-3; 9 nucleotides match TRBD2. This CDR3 contains 14 residues. Trimming at V came to 6 bases and at J to 2 bases, leaving 3 bases not matched to a gene. Germline CDR1 and CDR2: MNHEY and SMNVEV (reference sequence). The CDR3 bases are TGTGCCAGCAGGCGGGAGGGAATCACAGATACGCAGTATTTT. Translation: CASRREGITDTQYF.

The rearrangement links TRBV5-4 to TRBJ1-5; 8 bases agree with TRBD1. Germline V gives CDR1 SGHNT, CDR2 YYREEE (reference sequence). The CDR3 runs to 14 residues. With 2 bases clipped from V and 9 bases from J, the junction kept 7 bases outside the gene matches. The CDR3 is CASSLGQGNGPQHF. The CDR3 DNA reads as TGTGCCAGCAGCTTAGGACAGGGTAACGGGCCCCAGCATTTT.

This clone came up a few times. V is TRBV4-1 and J is TRBJ1-2; no clear D gene. CDR1 MGHRA and CDR2 YSYEKL come from the germline V gene. The CDR3 loop spans 15 amino acids. The V and J ends lost 0 bases and 4 bases respectively, with 12 bases between them. The CDR3 loop reads CASSQEVAVGYGYTF. The CDR3 DNA reads as TGCGCCAGCAGCCAAGAGGTCGCGGTTGGCTATGGCTACACCTTC.

The rearrangement joins TRBV6-1 to TRBJ2-5; 8 bases match TRBD1. Looked up from germline, CDR1 is MNHNS and CDR2 is SASEGT. With V trimmed by 5 bases and J by 9 bases, 14 bases remained unmatched. This CDR3 region has 15 residues. CDR3: CASSPGGASSGAQYF. The DNA of the CDR3 is TGTGCCAGCAGTCCAGGGGGCGCGTCTAGTGGGGCCCAGTACTTC.

This clone has a handful of counts. This rearrangement joins TRBV6-5 to TRBJ2-3; TRBD1 aligns across 7 bases. The junction had 6 bases not matched to a gene; V was cut back by 6 bases and J by 0 bases. The CDR3 runs to 15 residues. From germline, CDR1 is MNHEY and CDR2 SVGAGI. The CDR3 region has the DNA TGTGCCAGCAGGAGGACAGGAAGAAGCACAGATACGCAGTATTTT. Encoded protein: CASRRTGRSTDTQYF.

The rearrangement uses TRBV4-1 and TRBJ1-1; the D is unclear. CDR3 size: 15 residues. Trimming took 1 base from V and 4 from J, leaving 13 bases between them. Looked up from germline, CDR1 is MGHRA and CDR2 is YSYEKL. The DNA of the CDR3 is TGCGCCAGCAGCCAAGGTTGGGAGTTGGGCACTGAAGCTTTCTTT. Protein product: CASSQGWELGTEAFF.

The chain combines TRBV2 with TRBJ2-2; D is unresolved. V lost 7 bases to trimming and J lost 5 bases, with 2 bases between them. CDR3 size: 10 residues. Germline CDR1 SNHLY, CDR2 FYNNEI. The CDR3 DNA reads as TGTGCCAGCATAACCGGGGAGCTGTTTTTT. Encoded protein: CASITGELFF.

The V and J genes are TRBV28 and TRBJ2-7; no clear D. The V end was cut by 5 bases, the J end by 2 bases, with 4 bases between. This CDR3 is 11 amino acids long. Germline CDR1 is MDHEN and CDR2 is SYDVKM. This chain's CDR3 is CASSPAYEQYF. In DNA, the CDR3 is TGTGCCAGCAGTCCAGCCTACGAGCAGTACTTC.

V usage is TRBV27 and J usage is TRBJ1-5; weak D call: TRBD1 (6 bases). The CDR3 runs 13 residues. Germline lookup yields CDR1 MNHEY and CDR2 SMNVEV (reference sequence). Trimming left V 5 bases short and J 4 bases short, with 9 bases between. The CDR3 coding sequence is TGTGCCAGCAGTCCGGACAGAAATCAGCCCCAGCATTTT. It translates to CASSPDRNQPQHF.

This clone was detected only a few times. The chain combines TRBV19 with TRBJ1-3; 8 nucleotides align to TRBD1. Per the germline V gene, CDR1 is LNHDA and CDR2 is SQIVND (reference sequence). The trim removed 5 bases at V and 3 bases at J, leaving 3 bases unmatched. CDR3 length: 14 amino acids. This CDR3 is CASSWTGLGNTIYF. CDR3 nucleotides: TGTGCCAGTAGTTGGACAGGGCTTGGAAACACCATATATTTT.

The rearrangement joins TRBV5-4 to TRBJ1-6; D unresolved. Germline CDR1 is SGHNT and CDR2 is YYREEE (reference sequence). V lost 0 bases to trimming and J lost 8 bases, with 12 bases between them. The CDR3 length is 15 residues. The CDR3, as DNA: TGTGCCAGCAGCTTGGAAGGAGTAGTGGATTCACCCCTCCACTTT. This gives the protein CASSLEGVVDSPLHF.

This clone has just one count. The CDR3 reads CASSVDGYGYTF. In DNA form, the CDR3 reads TGTGCCAGCAGCGTAGACGGCTATGGCTACACCTTC. The V call is TRBV9, the J call TRBJ1-2; D call uncertain. Germline CDR1 and CDR2: SGDLS and YYNGEE. CDR3 length: 12 residues. The germline V and J ends were trimmed by 0 bases and 4 bases, with 4 bases remaining between them. Looking up the rest from reference TRBV9 and TRBJ1-2 gives the full variable domain: DSGVTQTPKHLITATGQRVTLRCSPRSGDLSVYWYQQSLDQGLQFLIQYYNGEERAKGNILERFSAQQFPDLHSELNLSSLELGDSALYFCASSVDGYGYTFGSGTRLTVV.